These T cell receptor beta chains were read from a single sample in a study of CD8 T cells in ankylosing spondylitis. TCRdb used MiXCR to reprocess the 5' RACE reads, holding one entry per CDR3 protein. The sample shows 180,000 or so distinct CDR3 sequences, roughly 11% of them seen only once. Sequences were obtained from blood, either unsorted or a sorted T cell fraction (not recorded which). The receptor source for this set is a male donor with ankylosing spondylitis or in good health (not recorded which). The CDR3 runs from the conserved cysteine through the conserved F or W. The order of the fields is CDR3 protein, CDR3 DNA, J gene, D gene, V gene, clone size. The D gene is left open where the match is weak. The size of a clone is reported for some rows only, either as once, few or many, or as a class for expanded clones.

CDR3aa: CASSPSPDTQYF; CDR3nt: TGTGCCAGCAGTCCTAGCCCAGATACGCAGTATTTT; j_gene: TRBJ2-3; d_gene: .; v_gene: TRBV25-1; abundance: few
CDR3aa: CAWRTTDTQYF; CDR3nt: TGTGCCTGGAGAACCACAGATACGCAGTATTTT; j_gene: TRBJ2-3; d_gene: .; v_gene: TRBV30; abundance: few
CDR3aa: CASSSRLAGYQADTQYF; CDR3nt: TGTGCCAGCAGCTCTAGACTAGCGGGATATCAAGCAGATACGCAGTATTTT; j_gene: TRBJ2-3; d_gene: TRBD2; v_gene: TRBV7-2; abundance: many
CDR3aa: CASSFDISRRGYTF; CDR3nt: TGCGCCAGCAGCTTCGATATTTCTCGGCGCGGCTACACCTTC; j_gene: TRBJ1-2; d_gene: .; v_gene: TRBV5-1; abundance: many
CDR3aa: CVSSFGPSIYEQYF; CDR3nt: TGTGTCAGCAGTTTTGGGCCGTCGATTTACGAGCAGTACTTC; j_gene: TRBJ2-7; d_gene: .; v_gene: TRBV28; abundance: .
CDR3aa: CATSGSGGKGIQYF; CDR3nt: TGTGCCACCAGCGGATCTGGCGGGAAGGGCATTCAGTACTTC; j_gene: TRBJ2-4; d_gene: .; v_gene: TRBV15; abundance: many
CDR3aa: CASSLNREAFF; CDR3nt: TGCGCCAGCAGCTTGAACAGGGAAGCTTTCTTT; j_gene: TRBJ1-1; d_gene: .; v_gene: TRBV5-1; abundance: many
CDR3aa: CASSPLTSTEAFF; CDR3nt: TGTGCCAGCAGCCCCCTTACCTCCACTGAAGCTTTCTTT; j_gene: TRBJ1-1; d_gene: .; v_gene: TRBV7-2; abundance: few
CDR3aa: CASSFTGGLADTQYF; CDR3nt: TGTGCCAGTAGCTTCACAGGGGGCCTGGCAGATACGCAGTATTTT; j_gene: TRBJ2-3; d_gene: TRBD1; v_gene: TRBV19; abundance: .
CDR3aa: CASSFSGDGYEQYF; CDR3nt: TGCGCCAGCAGCTTCAGCGGGGACGGTTACGAGCAGTACTTC; j_gene: TRBJ2-7; d_gene: TRBD2; v_gene: TRBV5-1; abundance: .
CDR3aa: CASSPASDQPQHF; CDR3nt: TGTGCCAGCAGCCCCGCCAGCGATCAGCCCCAGCATTTT; j_gene: TRBJ1-5; d_gene: .; v_gene: TRBV7-8; abundance: .
CDR3aa: CSVEGIHYGYTF; CDR3nt: TGCAGCGTTGAAGGGATCCATTATGGCTACACCTTC; j_gene: TRBJ1-2; d_gene: .; v_gene: TRBV29-1; abundance: many
CDR3aa: CASSLWTGGGTEAFF; CDR3nt: TGTGCCAGTAGTCTCTGGACAGGGGGCGGCACTGAAGCTTTCTTT; j_gene: TRBJ1-1; d_gene: TRBD1; v_gene: TRBV19; abundance: many
CDR3aa: CASGTGHANTGELFF; CDR3nt: TGTGCCAGCGGTACGGGGCACGCAAACACCGGGGAGCTGTTTTTT; j_gene: TRBJ2-2; d_gene: .; v_gene: TRBV18; abundance: .
CDR3aa: CATWTGITEAFF; CDR3nt: TGTGCCACCTGGACTGGGATCACTGAAGCTTTCTTT; j_gene: TRBJ1-1; d_gene: .; v_gene: TRBV10-3; abundance: many
CDR3aa: CASSAVPGEKLFF; CDR3nt: TGTGCCAGCAGCGCGGTACCTGGTGAAAAACTGTTTTTT; j_gene: TRBJ1-4; d_gene: .; v_gene: TRBV7-9; abundance: .
CDR3aa: CSAIAGIGGTDTQYF; CDR3nt: TGCAGTGCTATAGCGGGGATCGGTGGCACAGATACGCAGTATTTT; j_gene: TRBJ2-3; d_gene: TRBD2; v_gene: TRBV20-1; abundance: .
CDR3aa: CATGPEGGEGSPLHF; CDR3nt: TGTGCCACCGGTCCCGAGGGGGGCGAGGGTTCACCCCTCCACTTT; j_gene: TRBJ1-6; d_gene: .; v_gene: TRBV15; abundance: many
CDR3aa: CASRGTGGPSYNEQFF; CDR3nt: TGTGCCAGCAGGGGGACTGGCGGACCCTCCTACAATGAGCAGTTCTTC; j_gene: TRBJ2-1; d_gene: .; v_gene: TRBV2; abundance: many
CDR3aa: CASSQDPSGMEYEQYF; CDR3nt: TGTGCCAGCAGCCAAGATCCTAGCGGGATGGAGTACGAGCAGTACTTC; j_gene: TRBJ2-7; d_gene: TRBD2; v_gene: TRBV4-2; abundance: many
CDR3aa: CASSYLPTGELFF; CDR3nt: TGTGCCAGCAGTTATTTGCCAACCGGGGAGCTGTTTTTT; j_gene: TRBJ2-2; d_gene: .; v_gene: TRBV6-6; abundance: .
CDR3aa: CASRRRGYRNTGELFF; CDR3nt: TGTGCCAGCAGACGCCGTGGGTACCGAAACACCGGGGAGCTGTTTTTT; j_gene: TRBJ2-2; d_gene: .; v_gene: TRBV7-8; abundance: many
CDR3aa: CSAYDHPEQFF; CDR3nt: TGCAGTGCGTATGACCACCCGGAGCAGTTCTTC; j_gene: TRBJ2-1; d_gene: .; v_gene: TRBV20-1; abundance: many
CDR3aa: CASSLGRDGNTGELFF; CDR3nt: TGCGCCAGCAGCTTGGGACGGGACGGAAACACCGGGGAGCTGTTTTTT; j_gene: TRBJ2-2; d_gene: .; v_gene: TRBV5-1; abundance: few
CDR3aa: CASSYSSTGGGSYNEQFF; CDR3nt: TGTGCCAGCAGTTACTCGAGTACCGGGGGAGGCTCCTACAATGAGCAGTTCTTC; j_gene: TRBJ2-1; d_gene: .; v_gene: TRBV6-5; abundance: many
CDR3aa: CSVEDPALVETQYF; CDR3nt: TGCAGCGTTGAAGATCCAGCGTTGGTCGAGACCCAGTACTTC; j_gene: TRBJ2-5; d_gene: .; v_gene: TRBV29-1; abundance: .
CDR3aa: CASTPDSGYSGNTIYF; CDR3nt: TGTGCCAGCACCCCCGACAGCGGATATTCTGGAAACACCATATATTTT; j_gene: TRBJ1-3; d_gene: .; v_gene: TRBV6-2/TRBV6-3; abundance: .
CDR3aa: CSVDLLAGEAKNEQFF; CDR3nt: TGCAGCGTTGACCTTCTAGCGGGAGAAGCTAAGAATGAGCAGTTCTTC; j_gene: TRBJ2-1; d_gene: TRBD2; v_gene: TRBV29-1; abundance: many
CDR3aa: CASSLPGVNTEAFF; CDR3nt: TGTGCCAGCAGCTTGCCAGGAGTGAACACTGAAGCTTTCTTT; j_gene: TRBJ1-1; d_gene: .; v_gene: TRBV5-6; abundance: .
CDR3aa: CASSFGQEGYTF; CDR3nt: TGTGCCAGCAGCTTTGGACAGGAGGGCTACACCTTC; j_gene: TRBJ1-2; d_gene: TRBD1; v_gene: TRBV7-9; abundance: few
CDR3aa: CASSGPLNEQFF; CDR3nt: TGTGCCAGCTCAGGACCTCTTAATGAGCAGTTCTTC; j_gene: TRBJ2-1; d_gene: .; v_gene: TRBV6-4; abundance: few
CDR3aa: CAWIAGGLETQYF; CDR3nt: TGTGCCTGGATTGCGGGAGGTTTAGAGACCCAGTACTTC; j_gene: TRBJ2-5; d_gene: TRBD2; v_gene: TRBV30; abundance: few
CDR3aa: CASTPAVLQGPSSYEQYF; CDR3nt: TGTGCCAGCACGCCCGCAGTCCTCCAGGGTCCTAGCTCCTACGAGCAGTACTTC; j_gene: TRBJ2-7; d_gene: .; v_gene: TRBV27; abundance: many
CDR3aa: CATSDSSDRTSRETQYF; CDR3nt: TGTGCCACCAGTGATTCATCGGACAGGACCTCCAGGGAGACCCAGTACTTC; j_gene: TRBJ2-5; d_gene: TRBD1; v_gene: TRBV24-1; abundance: many
CDR3aa: CSVDPARGGWLDEQFF; CDR3nt: TGCAGCGTTGATCCCGCGCGGGGGGGATGGTTGGATGAGCAGTTCTTC; j_gene: TRBJ2-1; d_gene: TRBD2; v_gene: TRBV29-1; abundance: many
CDR3aa: CASSPEGGQQETQYF; CDR3nt: TGTGCCAGCTCACCAGAGGGCGGACAGCAAGAGACCCAGTACTTC; j_gene: TRBJ2-5; d_gene: .; v_gene: TRBV18; abundance: many
CDR3aa: CASSQVYTYEQYF; CDR3nt: TGTGCCAGCAGCCAAGTATATACCTACGAGCAGTACTTC; j_gene: TRBJ2-7; d_gene: .; v_gene: TRBV4-2; abundance: many
CDR3aa: CASSFSGKYEQYF; CDR3nt: TGTGCCAGCAGTTTTAGCGGGAAATACGAGCAGTACTTC; j_gene: TRBJ2-7; d_gene: TRBD2; v_gene: TRBV27; abundance: few
CDR3aa: CASSRQGFNEKLFF; CDR3nt: TGTGCCAGCAGTCGACAGGGGTTTAATGAAAAACTGTTTTTT; j_gene: TRBJ1-4; d_gene: TRBD1; v_gene: TRBV6-1; abundance: few
CDR3aa: CASSLITSTDTQYF; CDR3nt: TGTGCCAGCAGTTTAATCACTAGCACAGATACGCAGTATTTT; j_gene: TRBJ2-3; d_gene: .; v_gene: TRBV12-3/TRBV12-4; abundance: many
CDR3aa: CASSPPGLAGSYNEQFF; CDR3nt: TGTGCCAGCTCACCACCGGGACTAGCGGGCTCCTACAATGAGCAGTTCTTC; j_gene: TRBJ2-1; d_gene: TRBD2; v_gene: TRBV18; abundance: .
CDR3aa: CASSYGPGELFF; CDR3nt: TGTGCCAGCAGCTACGGACCCGGGGAGCTGTTTTTT; j_gene: TRBJ2-2; d_gene: .; v_gene: TRBV11-2; abundance: .
CDR3aa: CASSPTGSDTEAFF; CDR3nt: TGTGCCAGCTCACCGACAGGGAGCGACACTGAAGCTTTCTTT; j_gene: TRBJ1-1; d_gene: TRBD1; v_gene: TRBV18; abundance: many
CDR3aa: CASSIDYNEQFF; CDR3nt: TGTGCCAGTAGTATAGACTACAATGAGCAGTTCTTC; j_gene: TRBJ2-1; d_gene: .; v_gene: TRBV19; abundance: many
CDR3aa: CASSLGRVGGSNQPQHF; CDR3nt: TGTGCCAGCAGCCTTGGACGGGTAGGAGGAAGTAATCAGCCCCAGCATTTT; j_gene: TRBJ1-5; d_gene: .; v_gene: TRBV5-6; abundance: many
CDR3aa: CASSLVSYNEQFF; CDR3nt: TGTGCCAGCAGCTTGGTGTCCTACAATGAGCAGTTCTTC; j_gene: TRBJ2-1; d_gene: .; v_gene: TRBV5-4; abundance: many
CDR3aa: CASTRGPTFMYGYTF; CDR3nt: TGTGCCAGCACCCGGGGTCCTACATTTATGTATGGCTACACCTTC; j_gene: TRBJ1-2; d_gene: .; v_gene: TRBV11-2; abundance: many
CDR3aa: CAITDRVRTGELFF; CDR3nt: TGTGCCATTACGGACAGGGTGCGGACCGGGGAGCTGTTTTTT; j_gene: TRBJ2-2; d_gene: TRBD1; v_gene: TRBV28; abundance: many
CDR3aa: CASRRAEFSTDTQYF; CDR3nt: TGTGCCAGCAGGCGTGCGGAGTTTAGCACAGATACGCAGTATTTT; j_gene: TRBJ2-3; d_gene: .; v_gene: TRBV7-8; abundance: few
CDR3aa: CASSLDLLGRETQYF; CDR3nt: TGTGCCAGCAGCTTAGATCTGCTAGGCAGAGAGACCCAGTACTTC; j_gene: TRBJ2-5; d_gene: .; v_gene: TRBV7-9; abundance: .
CDR3aa: CASSVTGREQFF; CDR3nt: TGTGCCAGCAGCGTAACCGGGAGGGAGCAGTTCTTC; j_gene: TRBJ2-1; d_gene: TRBD2; v_gene: TRBV9; abundance: few
CDR3aa: CASSVRGDTEAFF; CDR3nt: TGTGCCAGCAGCGTCAGGGGGGACACTGAAGCTTTCTTT; j_gene: TRBJ1-1; d_gene: TRBD1; v_gene: TRBV9; abundance: many
CDR3aa: CASNLGQATQYF; CDR3nt: TGTGCCAGCAACCTGGGACAGGCAACGCAGTATTTT; j_gene: TRBJ2-3; d_gene: TRBD1; v_gene: TRBV12-3/TRBV12-4; abundance: many
CDR3aa: CASSPSTSRAGNF; CDR3nt: TGCGCCAGCAGCCCTTCGACTAGCCGGGCGGGGAATTTT; j_gene: TRBJ2-3; d_gene: TRBD2; v_gene: TRBV5-1; abundance: many
CDR3aa: CASSQDHVTDTQYF; CDR3nt: TGCGCCAGCAGCCAAGACCACGTTACAGATACGCAGTATTTT; j_gene: TRBJ2-3; d_gene: .; v_gene: TRBV4-3; abundance: many
CDR3aa: CASSSGGWGLAASYEQYF; CDR3nt: TGTGCCAGCAGTTCGGGGGGTTGGGGACTAGCGGCATCCTACGAGCAGTACTTC; j_gene: TRBJ2-7; d_gene: TRBD2; v_gene: TRBV27; abundance: many
CDR3aa: CSVRQLTNYGYTF; CDR3nt: TGCAGCGTTAGACAGCTTACTAACTATGGCTACACCTTC; j_gene: TRBJ1-2; d_gene: .; v_gene: TRBV29-1; abundance: many
CDR3aa: CSATTGRETQYF; CDR3nt: TGCAGTGCTACGACCGGAAGAGAGACCCAGTACTTC; j_gene: TRBJ2-5; d_gene: .; v_gene: TRBV20-1; abundance: .
CDR3aa: CASSWSGTGELFF; CDR3nt: TGCGCCAGCAGCTGGAGCGGCACCGGGGAGCTGTTTTTT; j_gene: TRBJ2-2; d_gene: .; v_gene: TRBV5-1; abundance: .